This TCR beta chain was sequenced in a study of blood T cell repertoires in COVID-19. Study-level information: The cDNA or gDNA used as material had been derived from T cells, B-cell-depleted T cells, or PBMCs.

Here immunoSEQ multiplex PCR was the method, and the copy in TCRdb shows in-frame clones only, minus some. The sample consists of fewer than 300,000 clones, 84% of them appearing once. The V and J ends lost 7 bases and 5 bases, in that order; junction bases with no gene match: 4. CDR3 size: 14 residues. Germline assignment: CDR1 MDHEN and CDR2 SYDVKM. In this sample, this clone turned up many times. Input material: peripheral blood. This chain uses TRBV28 with TRBJ2-1; TRBD2 agrees at 11 bases. The TCR originated in a human donor in a cohort sampled during active COVID-19. CDR3 coding DNA: TGTGCCAGCATTAGACTAGCGGGGCACAATGAGCAGTTCTTC. This sequence encodes CASIRLAGHNEQFF.